The 27 T cell receptor beta chains below were found in one sample sequenced in a study of cytomegalovirus exposure and HLA in healthy donors (dated by TCRdb to 2016 to 2017). Libraries were built with the immunoSEQ multiplex PCR assay. A mixture of 60 forward primers for TCR Vbeta segments and 13 reverse primers for TCR Jbeta segments was used in the multiplex PCR. The source is immuneACCESS, and TCRdb retained only in-frame sequences with V and J called. Part of the clones is not carried over; for the studies checked, unresolved V genes explain less than half of this, and the remainder is unexplained. The sample table contains roughly 190,000 clones; only one count was recorded for 81% of them. In total, the top ten clones hold 3.4% of the sample. The sequenced sample consisted of PBMCs. The receptors come from a man aged 40-50 years in good health and CMV-seropositive.

V is TRBV2 and J is TRBJ2-3, with 9 bases fitting TRBD2. The CDR3 consists of 11 residues. In germline, CDR1 is SNHLY, CDR2 FYNNEI. The CDR3 nucleotides read TGTGCAGCGGGAGGATCAGATACGCAGTATTTT. It specifies CAAGGSDTQYF.

This clone was counted once. The genes are TRBV4-2 and TRBJ1-5; 8 bases align to TRBD1. J lost 0 bases, V lost 0 bases, and 13 bases had no gene match. CDR1 and CDR2 (germline): LGHNA, YNFKEQ. CDR3 length: 20 amino acids. Here the CDR3 reads CASSQDTPDRVAYSNQPQHF. CDR3 bases: TGTGCCAGCAGCCAAGATACCCCGGACAGGGTGGCCTATAGCAATCAGCCCCAGCATTTT.

This rearrangement joins TRBV6-5 to TRBJ1-2; TRBD1 might be the D (6 bases). Germline CDR1 MNHEY, CDR2 SVGAGI. V dropped 2 bases and J dropped 2 bases, with 12 bases sitting between them. CDR3 length: 15 residues. The DNA for the CDR3 is TGTGCCAGCAGTTACACCTCGACAGGCAACTATGGCTACACCTTC. Its protein product is CASSYTSTGNYGYTF.

This chain links TRBV4-2 with TRBJ1-5; D is possibly TRBD1 (5 bases). With 5 bases removed from V and 4 bases from J, the gap between germline ends came to 9 bases. Germline V gene data show CDR1 as LGHNA and CDR2 as YNFKEQ. The CDR3 consists of 13 residues. The CDR3 sequence is CASSARGNQPQHF. The DNA of the CDR3 is TGTGCCAGCAGCGCTCGGGGGAATCAGCCCCAGCATTTT.

For this clone: A read error may produce the germline difference seen at one junction end. This chain connects TRBV15 to TRBJ2-5; possibly TRBD1 for D (5 bases). CDR1 and CDR2 from the germline V gene are LNHNV and YYDKDF (reference sequence). The CDR3 consists of 13 residues. CDR3 sequence (DNA): TGTGCCACCAGCAGAGATAGGCAGGGTGCTTCAGACTTC. Encoded protein: CATSRDRQGASDF.

This chain links TRBV5-4 with TRBJ2-1; 8 nucleotides agree with TRBD2. V trimming: 5 bases; J trimming: 6 bases; junction bases outside the gene matches: 10. This CDR3 has 15 residues. Per the germline V gene, CDR1 is SGHNT and CDR2 is YYREEE (reference sequence). This CDR3 is CASRDRASGSNEQFF. The CDR3 nucleotides are TGTGCCAGCAGGGATCGGGCTAGCGGGTCCAATGAGCAGTTCTTC.

The chain is built from TRBV5-5 and TRBJ1-5; D is unclear. V was clipped by 0 bases and J by 0 bases, with 4 bases between them. Germline values: CDR1 SGHKS, CDR2 YYEKEE (reference sequence). There are 14 residues in the CDR3. The CDR3 DNA sequence: TGTGCCAGCAGCTTGGAGAGTAGCAATCAGCCCCAGCATTTT. Its translation: CASSLESSNQPQHF. The full variable domain, in which reference TRBV5-5 and TRBJ1-5 provide the parts outside the CDR3, is DAGVTQSPTHLIKTRGQQVTLRCSPISGHKSVSWYQQVLGQGPQFIFQYYEKEERGRGNFPDRFSARQFPNYSSELNVNALLLGDSALYLCASSLESSNQPQHFGDGTRLSIL.

This chain links TRBV6-1 with TRBJ2-7; 9 bases agree with TRBD2. This CDR3 comprises 15 residues. Trimming at V came to 1 base and at J to 7 bases, leaving 8 bases not matched to a gene. CDR1 is MNHNS, CDR2 SASEGT, per germline. The CDR3 spells CASSEGGGGAYEQYF. For the CDR3, the DNA is TGTGCCAGCAGTGAAGGCGGCGGGGGGGCGTATGAGCAGTACTTC.

This rearrangement joins TRBV30 to TRBJ1-3; D not resolved. The V end lost 3 bases, the J end lost 0 bases, and 6 bases lay between the germline ends. This CDR3 region has 13 residues. Germline CDR1 GTSNPN, CDR2 SVGIG (reference sequence). Here the CDR3 DNA reads TGTGCCTGGAGGTTGAGCTCTGGAAACACCATATATTTT. Translation gives CAWRLSSGNTIYF.

The genes are TRBV6-4 and TRBJ2-2; 8 positions agree with TRBD1. Germline CDR1 reads MRHNA; CDR2 reads SNTAGT. V lost 6 bases and J lost 7; bases outside the gene matches: 7. This CDR3 is built from 14 residues. The CDR3 region has the DNA TGTGCCAGCAGATCGGACAGGGCAAGCGGGGAGCTGTTTTTT. This gives the protein CASRSDRASGELFF.

This clone was counted only a few times. The rearrangement uses TRBV6-5 and TRBJ1-1; tentatively, D is TRBD1 (6 bases). V shed 6 bases and J shed 7 bases, with 12 bases lying between them. Germline CDR1 is MNHEY and CDR2 is SVGAGI. The CDR3 totals 12 residues. CDR3 region: CASSPPQGEAFF. CDR3 DNA sequence: TGTGCCAGCAGCCCCCCACAGGGTGAAGCTTTCTTT.

The rearrangement uses TRBV7-6 and TRBJ2-3; D not certain. Trimming took off 3 bases at V and 6 bases at J, with 10 bases between the two ends. The CDR3 is 13 residues long. Germline V lookup: CDR1 SGHVS, CDR2 FNYEAQ. The CDR3 DNA reads TGTGCCAGCAGCTTCTCCGTTCGGGATACGCAGTATTTT. This codes for CASSFSVRDTQYF.

V is TRBV12-5 and J is TRBJ2-3; tentatively, D is TRBD2 (5 bases). V lost 1 base to trimming and J lost 3 bases, with 11 bases between them. The V gene's germline CDR1 is LGHNT and CDR2 FRNRAP. The CDR3 length is 15 residues. CDR3 DNA sequence: TGTGCTAGTGGTTTGGATCCGGGGATAACAGATACGCAGTATTTT. Encoded protein: CASGLDPGITDTQYF.

V and J are TRBV9 and TRBJ2-2; 7 positions match TRBD2. Germline V gene sequence: CDR1 SGDLS, CDR2 YYNGEE. The CDR3 has 16 amino acids. Germline trimming cut 0 bases from V and 1 base from J; bases unmatched to any gene: 3. The CDR3 nucleotides are TGTGCCAGCAGCGTAGGCCTAGCGGAGAACACCGGGGAGCTGTTTTTT. This encodes CASSVGLAENTGELFF. The variable domain in full, completed from reference TRBV9 and TRBJ2-2, reads DSGVTQTPKHLITATGQRVTLRCSPRSGDLSVYWYQQSLDQGLQFLIQYYNGEERAKGNILERFSAQQFPDLHSELNLSSLELGDSALYFCASSVGLAENTGELFFGEGSRLTVL.

The chain uses TRBV6-5 and TRBJ2-5, with 9 bases that match TRBD1. V gave up 4 bases and J gave up 3 bases; unmatched junction bases: 3. Germline-derived CDR1 and CDR2 are MNHEY and SVGAGI. This CDR3 has 14 residues. The CDR3 region is CASSSQGAEETQYF. In nucleotides, the CDR3 is TGTGCCAGCAGTTCACAGGGGGCTGAAGAGACCCAGTACTTC.

The rearrangement uses TRBV7-8 and TRBJ2-7; the match to TRBD1 covers 10 bases. Germline assignment: CDR1 SGHVS and CDR2 FQNEAQ. The V and J ends lost 1 base and 2 bases, in that order; junction bases with no gene match: 2. The CDR3 loop spans 15 amino acids. The CDR3 nucleotides are TGTGCCAGCAGCTTAGAGGGACAGGGGCCCTACGAGCAGTACTTC. Residues: CASSLEGQGPYEQYF. Filled out from reference TRBV7-8 and TRBJ2-7, the complete variable domain reads GAGVSQSPRYKVAKRGQDVALRCDPISGHVSLFWYQQALGQGPEFLTYFQNEAQLDKSGLPSDRFFAERPEGSVSTLKIQRTQQEDSAVYLCASSLEGQGPYEQYFGPGTRLTVT.

The chain links TRBV4-2 to TRBJ2-2, with D perhaps TRBD2 (5 bases). Trimming took 0 bases from V and 5 from J, leaving 13 bases between them. CDR1 is LGHNA, CDR2 YNFKEQ, per germline. The CDR3 contains 16 residues. The CDR3 loop is CASSQDGEGGTGELFF. The CDR3 nucleotides are TGTGCCAGCAGCCAAGACGGTGAGGGCGGGACCGGGGAGCTGTTTTTT.

The chain carries TRBV5-4 and TRBJ2-1; D unresolved. The germline CDR1 and CDR2 sequences are SGHNT and YYREEE (reference sequence). CDR3 size: 13 residues. Trimming pared 0 bases from V and 5 bases from J, leaving 6 bases between. The CDR3 spells CASSLAIDNEQFF. The CDR3 nucleotides read TGTGCCAGCAGCTTGGCCATTGACAATGAGCAGTTCTTC.

The chain combines TRBV9 with TRBJ2-5; TRBD2 matches at 11 bases. V shed 0 bases and J 4 bases; nucleotides not matched to a gene: 5. Per the germline V gene, CDR1 is SGDLS and CDR2 is YYNGEE. This CDR3 has 16 amino acids. The CDR3 sequence is CASSVALAGGAETQYF. CDR3 sequence (DNA): TGTGCCAGCAGCGTAGCCCTAGCGGGGGGCGCAGAGACCCAGTACTTC. The full variable domain, completed using reference TRBV9 and TRBJ2-5, is DSGVTQTPKHLITATGQRVTLRCSPRSGDLSVYWYQQSLDQGLQFLIQYYNGEERAKGNILERFSAQQFPDLHSELNLSSLELGDSALYFCASSVALAGGAETQYFGPGTRLLVL.

The chain couples TRBV2 to TRBJ2-1; 9 positions match TRBD1. The germline gives CDR1 SNHLY, CDR2 FYNNEI. This CDR3 has 14 residues. V lost 9 bases and J lost 0; bases outside the gene matches: 3. CDR3: CASVTGGSYNEQFF. The CDR3 DNA follows: TGTGCCAGTGTGACAGGGGGCTCCTACAATGAGCAGTTCTTC.

The chain joins TRBV9 to TRBJ1-3; possibly TRBD1 for D (5 bases). Germline V lookup: CDR1 SGDLS, CDR2 YYNGEE. Trimming removed 0 bases at V and 3 bases at J, with 16 bases between. The CDR3 runs 17 residues. DNA of the CDR3: TGTGCCAGCAGCGTAGAGAGCGGGCAGGGTATTGGAAACACCATATATTTT. Translated: CASSVESGQGIGNTIYF.

This clone was detected only a few times. The chain couples TRBV5-5 to TRBJ2-2; tentative D call: TRBD1 (5 bases). The germline CDR1 and CDR2 sequences are SGHKS and YYEKEE (reference sequence). Trimming took 4 bases from V and 4 from J, leaving 20 bases between them. This CDR3 comprises 17 residues. The CDR3 region has the DNA TGTGCCAGCAGCCCCGTCGACAGCCGATCGGGCACCGGGGAGCTGTTTTTT. This gives the protein CASSPVDSRSGTGELFF.

V is TRBV7-2 and J is TRBJ2-5; 7 nucleotides align to TRBD2. In germline, CDR1 is SGHTA, CDR2 FQGNSA. The CDR3 runs 16 residues. Trimming took 1 base from V and 5 from J; bases not matched to a gene: 10. CDR3 bases: TGTGCCAGCAGCTTAGTTCTTGGCGGGAGTGTGGAGACCCAGTACTTC. This codes for CASSLVLGGSVETQYF.

The rearrangement links TRBV2 to TRBJ1-2; 9 bases match TRBD1. Germline-derived CDR1 and CDR2 are SNHLY and FYNNEI. CDR3 size: 14 residues. V lost 3 bases, J lost 4 bases, and 3 bases stayed unmatched. Here the CDR3 DNA reads TGTGCCAGCAGTGAGGACAGGGGAAGCTATGGCTACACCTTC. Its protein product is CASSEDRGSYGYTF. The variable domain in full, completed from reference TRBV2 and TRBJ1-2, reads EPEVTQTPSHQVTQMGQEVILRCVPISNHLYFYWYRQILGQKVEFLVSFYNNEISEKSEIFDDQFSVERPDGSNFTLKIRSTKLEDSAMYFCASSEDRGSYGYTFGSGTRLTVV.

The CDR3: CASSSTPLPGGGYGYTF. The CDR3 DNA reads TGTGCCAGCAGCTCAACGCCCCTTCCAGGGGGCGGATATGGCTACACCTTC. The chain is built from TRBV7-2 and TRBJ1-2; 8 bases map to TRBD1. Trimming took 4 bases from V and 5 from J; bases not matched to a gene: 15. CDR1 and CDR2 (germline): SGHTA, FQGNSA. CDR3 size: 17 residues.

The sample holds a few counts of this clone. This chain's CDR3 is CASSQAARVNTEAFF. CDR3 bases: TGCGCCAGCAGCCAAGCTGCCAGGGTGAACACTGAAGCTTTCTTT. This chain connects TRBV4-1 to TRBJ1-1, with D possibly being TRBD1 (5 bases). This CDR3 contains 15 residues. V lost 1 base, J lost 0 bases, and 9 bases lay in between. CDR1 MGHRA and CDR2 YSYEKL come from the germline V gene.

This clone showed up just a few times. The chain carries TRBV4-1 and TRBJ2-5; possibly TRBD2 for D (6 bases). V lost 5 bases to trimming and J lost 5 bases, with 18 bases between them. Germline CDR1 reads MGHRA; CDR2 reads YSYEKL. This CDR3 comprises 15 residues. The CDR3 loop reads CASSTRWRGKETQYF. The CDR3 DNA follows: TGCGCCAGCAGCACCAGGTGGAGGGGCAAGGAGACCCAGTACTTC.